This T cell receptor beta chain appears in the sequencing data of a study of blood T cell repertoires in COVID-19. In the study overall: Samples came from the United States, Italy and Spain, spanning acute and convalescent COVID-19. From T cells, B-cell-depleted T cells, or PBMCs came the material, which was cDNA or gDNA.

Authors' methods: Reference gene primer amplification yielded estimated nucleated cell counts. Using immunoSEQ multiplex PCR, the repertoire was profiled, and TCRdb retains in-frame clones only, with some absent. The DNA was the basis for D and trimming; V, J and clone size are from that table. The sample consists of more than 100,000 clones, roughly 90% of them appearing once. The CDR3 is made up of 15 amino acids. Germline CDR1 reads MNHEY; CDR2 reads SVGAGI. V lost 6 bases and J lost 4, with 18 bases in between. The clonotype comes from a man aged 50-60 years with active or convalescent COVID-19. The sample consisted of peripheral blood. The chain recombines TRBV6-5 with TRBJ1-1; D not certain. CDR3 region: CASSITRTSGTEAFF. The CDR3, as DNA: TGTGCCAGCAGCATTACCAGGACTTCCGGCACTGAAGCTTTCTTT.